The T cell receptor (beta chain) described here comes from a study of early T cells in non-severe SARS-CoV-2 infection. Across the whole study: The sequenced material was bulk RNA from unsorted whole blood, and its chains were unpaired.

One entry per CDR3 protein results from TCRdb running MiXCR on the 5' RACE reads. The table has 45,000 to 55,000 distinct CDR3 sequences, more than 9% seen once. This clonotype was counted at least ten times. Trimming left V 2 bases short and J 0 bases short, with 11 bases between. From germline, CDR1 is KGHSH and CDR2 LQKENI. This CDR3 has 16 residues. The rearrangement uses TRBV18 and TRBJ1-5; a weak D match, TRBD1 (5 bases). The receptor's source is an adult who was a healthcare worker with PCR-confirmed SARS-CoV-2 infection or an uninfected control (not recorded which). The sample consisted of whole blood. CDR3 region: CASSPDSAYSNQPQHF. The CDR3 nucleotides read TGTGCCAGCTCACCAGACAGCGCTTATAGCAATCAGCCCCAGCATTTT.